This T cell receptor beta chain was documented in a study of control samples from healthy donors and cancer patients. Trimming cost V 6 bases and J 7 bases, with 15 bases left between them. Germline V gene data show CDR1 as LGHDT and CDR2 as YNNKEL (reference sequence). CDR3 size: 13 residues. Libraries were prepared by immunoSEQ multiplex PCR; TCRdb keeps only in-frame clonotypes and omits some of them. The sample shows some 130,000 clones, about 95% of them seen only once. This rearrangement joins TRBV3-1 (or the pseudogene TRBV3-2) to TRBJ2-5; D is perhaps TRBD2 (6 bases). Sample: blood. The sequence was obtained from a man aged 25-45 years in good health. The CDR3 DNA reads TGTGCCAGCAGTGGCTGGGGGGATGGGACCCAGTACTTC. This sequence encodes CASSGWGDGTQYF.